The source of this TCR beta chain is a study of blood T cell repertoires in COVID-19. Study information: Whether acute or convalescent, the COVID-19 samples came from the United States, Italy and Spain. PBMCs, B-cell-depleted T cells, or T cells were the source of the cDNA or gDNA that made up the material.

Authors' data handling: Estimation of nucleated cell counts was performed using reference gene primer amplification. Clones were read by immunoSEQ multiplex PCR, and TCRdb kept only the in-frame ones, dropping some. V and J calls and clone size come straight from that table; D and trimming were deduced from the DNA. The sample includes 200,000 to 300,000 clones, about 87% of them seen just once. Trimming removed 5 bases at V and 6 bases at J, with 11 bases between. Germline CDR1 reads SGHRS; CDR2 reads YFSETQ. The length of the CDR3 is 12 residues. Sequencing used peripheral blood. This sequence was found in a woman aged 40 to 50 who had recovered from COVID-19. The rearrangement joins TRBV5-1 to TRBJ1-1, with D unclear. CDR3: CASRSEGPEAFF. The CDR3, as DNA: TGCGCCAGCAGGTCGGAGGGCCCTGAAGCTTTCTTT.